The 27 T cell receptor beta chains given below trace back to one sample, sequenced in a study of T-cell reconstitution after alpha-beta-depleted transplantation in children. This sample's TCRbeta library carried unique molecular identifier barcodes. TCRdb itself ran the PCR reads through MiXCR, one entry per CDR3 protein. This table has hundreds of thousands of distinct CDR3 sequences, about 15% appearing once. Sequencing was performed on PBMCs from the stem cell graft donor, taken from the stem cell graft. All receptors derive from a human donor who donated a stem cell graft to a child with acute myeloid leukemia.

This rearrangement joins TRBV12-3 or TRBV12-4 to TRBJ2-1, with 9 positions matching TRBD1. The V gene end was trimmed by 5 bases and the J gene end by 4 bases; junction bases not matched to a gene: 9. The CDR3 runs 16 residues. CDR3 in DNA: TGTGCCAGCAGTCCATCGACAGGGGGTTCTTACAATGAGCAGTTCTTC. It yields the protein CASSPSTGGSYNEQFF.

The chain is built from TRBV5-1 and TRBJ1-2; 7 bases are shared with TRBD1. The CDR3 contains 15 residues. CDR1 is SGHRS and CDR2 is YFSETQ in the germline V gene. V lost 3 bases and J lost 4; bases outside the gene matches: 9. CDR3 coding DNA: TGCGCCAGCAGCTCACAGGGGCAAACCCTCTATGGCTACACCTTC. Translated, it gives CASSSQGQTLYGYTF.

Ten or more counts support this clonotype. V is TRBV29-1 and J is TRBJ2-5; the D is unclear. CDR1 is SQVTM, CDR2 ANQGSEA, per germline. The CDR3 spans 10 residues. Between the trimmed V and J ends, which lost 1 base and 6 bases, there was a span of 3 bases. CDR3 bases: TGCAGCGTTGAAGGGCAGACCCAGTACTTC. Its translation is CSVEGQTQYF.

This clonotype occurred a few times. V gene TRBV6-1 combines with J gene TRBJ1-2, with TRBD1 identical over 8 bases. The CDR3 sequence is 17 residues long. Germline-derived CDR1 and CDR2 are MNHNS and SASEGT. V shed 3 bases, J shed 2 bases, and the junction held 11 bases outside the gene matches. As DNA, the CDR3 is TGTGCCAGCAGTGAGTTTTATGGGACAGGACCCAACTATGGCTACACCTTC. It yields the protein CASSEFYGTGPNYGYTF.

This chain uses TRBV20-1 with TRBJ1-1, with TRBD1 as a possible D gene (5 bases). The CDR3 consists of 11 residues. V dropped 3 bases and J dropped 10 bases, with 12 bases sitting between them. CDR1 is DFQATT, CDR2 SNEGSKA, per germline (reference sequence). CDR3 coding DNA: TGCAGTGCTAGGGGCGCAAGGGGAGCTTTCTTT. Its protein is CSARGARGAFF.

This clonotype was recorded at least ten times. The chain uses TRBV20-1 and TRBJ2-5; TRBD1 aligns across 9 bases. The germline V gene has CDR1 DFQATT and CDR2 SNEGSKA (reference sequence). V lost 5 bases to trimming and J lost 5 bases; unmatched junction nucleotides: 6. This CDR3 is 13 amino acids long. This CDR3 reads CSAEQGAGETQYF. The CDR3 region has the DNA TGCAGTGCTGAACAGGGGGCTGGCGAGACCCAGTACTTC.

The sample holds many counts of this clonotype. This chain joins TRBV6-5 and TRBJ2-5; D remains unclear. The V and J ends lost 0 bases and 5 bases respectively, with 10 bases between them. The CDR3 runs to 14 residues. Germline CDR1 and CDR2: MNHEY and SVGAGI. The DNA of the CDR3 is TGTGCCAGCAGTTACTCGAAAGTCCACGAGACCCAGTACTTC. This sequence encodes CASSYSKVHETQYF.

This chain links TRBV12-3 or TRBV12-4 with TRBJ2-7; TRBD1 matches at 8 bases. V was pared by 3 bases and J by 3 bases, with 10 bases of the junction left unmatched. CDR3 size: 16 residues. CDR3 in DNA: TGTGCCAGCAGTTTTTTAGGTCAGGGGGCCTTCTACGAGCAGTACTTC. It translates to CASSFLGQGAFYEQYF.

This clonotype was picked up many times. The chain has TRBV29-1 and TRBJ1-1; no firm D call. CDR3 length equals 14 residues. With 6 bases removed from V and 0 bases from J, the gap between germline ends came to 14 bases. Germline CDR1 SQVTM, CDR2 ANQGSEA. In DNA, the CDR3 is TGCAGCGTCACCTTTCACGCCATGAACACTGAAGCTTTCTTT. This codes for CSVTFHAMNTEAFF.

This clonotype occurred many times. CDR3 protein: CASKRVNGEKLFF. The CDR3 DNA sequence: TGTGCCAGCAAGCGGGTCAACGGTGAAAAACTGTTTTTT. The rearrangement uses TRBV6-6 and TRBJ1-4; D is undetermined. V dropped 7 bases and J dropped 7 bases, with 13 bases sitting between them. Per the germline V gene, CDR1 is MNHNY and CDR2 is SVGAGI (reference sequence). This CDR3 is 13 amino acids long.

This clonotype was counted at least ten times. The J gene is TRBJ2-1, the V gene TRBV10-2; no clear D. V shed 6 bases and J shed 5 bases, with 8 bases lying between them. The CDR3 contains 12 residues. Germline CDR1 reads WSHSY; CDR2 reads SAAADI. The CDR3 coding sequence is TGCGCCAGCAGCGAAGTTGACAATGAGCAGTTCTTC. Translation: CASSEVDNEQFF.

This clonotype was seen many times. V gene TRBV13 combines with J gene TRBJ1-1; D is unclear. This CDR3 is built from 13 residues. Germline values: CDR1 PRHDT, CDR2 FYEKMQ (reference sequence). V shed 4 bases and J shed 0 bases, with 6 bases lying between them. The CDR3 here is CASSSPMNTEAFF. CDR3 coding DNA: TGTGCCAGCAGCTCCCCTATGAACACTGAAGCTTTCTTT.

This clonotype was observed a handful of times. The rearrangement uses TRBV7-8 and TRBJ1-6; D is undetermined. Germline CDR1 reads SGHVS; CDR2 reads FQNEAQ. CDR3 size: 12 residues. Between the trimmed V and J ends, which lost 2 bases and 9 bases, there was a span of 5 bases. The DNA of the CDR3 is TGTGCCAGCAGCTTAAGTGTTTCACCCCTCCACTTT. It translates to CASSLSVSPLHF.

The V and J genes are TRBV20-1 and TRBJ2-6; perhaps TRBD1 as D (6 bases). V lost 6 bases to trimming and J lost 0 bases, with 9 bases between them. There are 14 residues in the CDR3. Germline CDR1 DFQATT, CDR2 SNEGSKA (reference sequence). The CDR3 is CSAPTGSGANVLTF. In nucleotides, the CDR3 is TGCAGTGCACCGACAGGCTCTGGGGCCAACGTCCTGACTTTC.

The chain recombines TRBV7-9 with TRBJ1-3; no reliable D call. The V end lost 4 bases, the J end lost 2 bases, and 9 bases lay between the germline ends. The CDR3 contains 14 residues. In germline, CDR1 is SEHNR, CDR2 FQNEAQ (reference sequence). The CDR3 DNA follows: TGTGCCAGCAGCTCGGGCTACACTGGAAACACCATATATTTT. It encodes CASSSGYTGNTIYF.

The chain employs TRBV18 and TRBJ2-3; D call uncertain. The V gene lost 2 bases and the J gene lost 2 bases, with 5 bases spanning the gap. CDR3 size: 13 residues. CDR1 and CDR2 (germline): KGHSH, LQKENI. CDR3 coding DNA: TGTGCCAGCTCACCAAGGCCCACAGATACGCAGTATTTT. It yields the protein CASSPRPTDTQYF.

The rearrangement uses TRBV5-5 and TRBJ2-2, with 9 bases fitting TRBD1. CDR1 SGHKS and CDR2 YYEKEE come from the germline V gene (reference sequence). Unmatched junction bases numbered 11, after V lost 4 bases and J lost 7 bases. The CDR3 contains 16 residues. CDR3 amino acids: CASSPVLTGGGGELFF. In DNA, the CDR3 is TGTGCCAGCAGCCCGGTCCTGACAGGGGGTGGCGGGGAGCTGTTTTTT.

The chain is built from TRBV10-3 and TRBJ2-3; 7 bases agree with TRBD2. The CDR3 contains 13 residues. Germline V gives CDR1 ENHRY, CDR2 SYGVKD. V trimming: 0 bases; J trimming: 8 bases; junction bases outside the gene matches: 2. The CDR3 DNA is TGTGCCATCAGTGAGTCCCCGGGGGGTACGCAGTATTTT. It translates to CAISESPGGTQYF.

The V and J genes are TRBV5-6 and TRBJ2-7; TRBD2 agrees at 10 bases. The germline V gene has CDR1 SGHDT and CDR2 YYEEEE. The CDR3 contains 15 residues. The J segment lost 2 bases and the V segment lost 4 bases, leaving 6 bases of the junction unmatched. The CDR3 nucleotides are TGTGCCAGCAGCCTCACGGGACTAGCGCCCTACGAGCAGTACTTC. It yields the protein CASSLTGLAPYEQYF.

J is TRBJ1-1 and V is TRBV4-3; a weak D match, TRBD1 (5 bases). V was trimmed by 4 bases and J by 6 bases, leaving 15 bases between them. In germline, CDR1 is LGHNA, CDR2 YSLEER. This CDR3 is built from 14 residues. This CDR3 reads CASSPVGGGPEAFF. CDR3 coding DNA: TGCGCCAGCAGCCCAGTTGGGGGTGGTCCTGAAGCTTTCTTT.

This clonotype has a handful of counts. CDR3 nucleotide sequence: TGTGCCACCAGCAGGGCCTTCGGCGGGGGGTCTCCGTCCGAGCAGTTCTTC. Protein product: CATSRAFGGGSPSEQFF. The chain employs TRBV15 and TRBJ2-1, with 8 bases lining up with TRBD2. The CDR3 sequence is 17 residues long. V trimming: 3 bases; J trimming: 10 bases; junction bases outside the gene matches: 17. The germline CDR1 and CDR2 sequences are LNHNV and YYDKDF (reference sequence).

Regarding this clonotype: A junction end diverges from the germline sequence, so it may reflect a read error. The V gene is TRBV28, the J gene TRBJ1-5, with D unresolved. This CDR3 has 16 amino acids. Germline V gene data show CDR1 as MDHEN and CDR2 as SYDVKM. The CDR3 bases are TGTGCCACCAGTTTACCAACCACCAAACGGAGTCAGCCCCAGCATTTT. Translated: CATSLPTTKRSQPQHF.

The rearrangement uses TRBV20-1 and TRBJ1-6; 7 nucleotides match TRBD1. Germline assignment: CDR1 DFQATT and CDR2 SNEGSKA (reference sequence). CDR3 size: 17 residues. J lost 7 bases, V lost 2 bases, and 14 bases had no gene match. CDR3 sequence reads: CSARPVGQAITNSPLHF. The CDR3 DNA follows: TGCAGTGCTAGACCGGTCGGACAGGCCATTACAAATTCACCCCTCCACTTT.

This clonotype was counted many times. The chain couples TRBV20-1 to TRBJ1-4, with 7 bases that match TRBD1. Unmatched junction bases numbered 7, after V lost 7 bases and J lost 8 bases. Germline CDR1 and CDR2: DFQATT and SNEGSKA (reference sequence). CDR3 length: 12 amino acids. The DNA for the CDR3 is TGCAGTGTCTCTCGACAGGGAGAAAAACTGTTTTTT. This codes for CSVSRQGEKLFF.

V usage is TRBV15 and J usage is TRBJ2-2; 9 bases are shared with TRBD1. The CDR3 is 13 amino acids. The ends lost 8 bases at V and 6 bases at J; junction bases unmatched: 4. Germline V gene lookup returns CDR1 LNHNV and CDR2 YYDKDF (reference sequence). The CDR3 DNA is TGTGCCACCGCGACAGGGGGATCCGGGGAGCTGTTTTTT. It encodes CATATGGSGELFF.

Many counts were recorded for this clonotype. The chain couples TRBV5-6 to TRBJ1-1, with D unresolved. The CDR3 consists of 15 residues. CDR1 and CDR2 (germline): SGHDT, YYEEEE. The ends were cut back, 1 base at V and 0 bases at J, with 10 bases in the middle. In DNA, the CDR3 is TGTGCCAGCAGCTTGCCCGGAGACATGAACACTGAAGCTTTCTTT. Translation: CASSLPGDMNTEAFF.

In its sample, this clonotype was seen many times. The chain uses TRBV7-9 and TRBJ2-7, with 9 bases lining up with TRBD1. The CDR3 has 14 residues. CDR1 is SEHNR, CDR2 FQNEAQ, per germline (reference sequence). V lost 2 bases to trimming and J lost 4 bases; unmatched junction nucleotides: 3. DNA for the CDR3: TGTGCCAGCAGCTTAACACAGGGGGCTTACGAGCAGTACTTC. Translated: CASSLTQGAYEQYF.